This TCR beta chain derives from a study of cytomegalovirus exposure and HLA in healthy donors. Regarding the study as a whole: Earlier results showed most TCR beta V segments being productive about 87% or about 30% of the time. The classifier was said to identify cytomegalovirus status with high specificity and sensitivity. Analysis performed later showed TCR beta chains linked to HLA being more clonally expanded than equally common others.

The donors (healthy individuals) were bone marrow donors. The PCR contained 60 Vbeta and 13 Jbeta primers. The repertoire was sequenced with immunoSEQ multiplex PCR; TCRdb's copy has only in-frame clones and lacks some. This sample has 120,000 or so clones; around four fifths occur once, and the top ten carry 15% to 25%. With respect to this clone: Its target is not known.

The sequenced sample consisted of PBMCs. This clonotype originated in a man younger than 35 in good health and CMV-seropositive.

For the CDR3, the DNA is TGTGCCAGCTCCCCAGCGGCAGTCACAGATACGCAGTATTTT. This translates into CASSPAAVTDTQYF. The chain has TRBV9 and TRBJ2-3; D may be TRBD2 (5 bases). V lost 7 bases to trimming and J lost 2 bases, with 14 bases between them. This CDR3 spans 14 amino acids. CDR1 SGDLS and CDR2 YYNGEE come from the germline V gene.